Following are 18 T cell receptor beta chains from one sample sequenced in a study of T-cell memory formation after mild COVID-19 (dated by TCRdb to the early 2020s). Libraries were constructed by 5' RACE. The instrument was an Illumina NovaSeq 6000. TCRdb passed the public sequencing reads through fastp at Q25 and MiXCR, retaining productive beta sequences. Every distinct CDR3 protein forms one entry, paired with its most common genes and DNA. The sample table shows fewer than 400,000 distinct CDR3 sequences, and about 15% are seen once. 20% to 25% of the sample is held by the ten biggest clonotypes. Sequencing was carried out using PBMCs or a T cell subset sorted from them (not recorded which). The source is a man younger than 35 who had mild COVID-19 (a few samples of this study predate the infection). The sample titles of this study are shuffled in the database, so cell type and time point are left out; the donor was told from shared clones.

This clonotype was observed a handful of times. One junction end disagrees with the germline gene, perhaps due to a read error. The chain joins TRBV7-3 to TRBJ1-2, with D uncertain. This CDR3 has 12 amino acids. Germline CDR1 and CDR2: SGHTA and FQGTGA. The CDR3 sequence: CASSPRGAHLDF. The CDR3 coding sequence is TGTGCCAGCAGCCCCCGCGGAGCCCACTTAGACTTC.

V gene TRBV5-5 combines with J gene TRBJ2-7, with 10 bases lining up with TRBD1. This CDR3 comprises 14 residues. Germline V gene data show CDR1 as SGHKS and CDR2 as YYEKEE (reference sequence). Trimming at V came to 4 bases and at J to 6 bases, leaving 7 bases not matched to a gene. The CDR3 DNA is TGTGCCAGCAGCGACGGGACAGGGGTTCTCGAGCAGTACTTC. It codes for CASSDGTGVLEQYF.

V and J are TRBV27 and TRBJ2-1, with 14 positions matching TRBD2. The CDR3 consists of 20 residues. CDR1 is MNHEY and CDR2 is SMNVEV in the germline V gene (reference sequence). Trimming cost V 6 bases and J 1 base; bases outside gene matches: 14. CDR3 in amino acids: CASSPSNGLAGGPSYNEQFF. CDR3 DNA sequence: TGTGCCAGCAGCCCTAGTAACGGACTAGCGGGGGGCCCGTCCTACAATGAGCAGTTCTTC.

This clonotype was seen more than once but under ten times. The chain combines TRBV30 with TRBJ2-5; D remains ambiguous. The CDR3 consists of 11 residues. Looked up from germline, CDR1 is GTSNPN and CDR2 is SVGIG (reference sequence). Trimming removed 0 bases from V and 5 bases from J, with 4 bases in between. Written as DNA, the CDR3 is TGTGCCTGGAGTGTACCGGAGACCCAGTACTTC. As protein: CAWSVPETQYF.

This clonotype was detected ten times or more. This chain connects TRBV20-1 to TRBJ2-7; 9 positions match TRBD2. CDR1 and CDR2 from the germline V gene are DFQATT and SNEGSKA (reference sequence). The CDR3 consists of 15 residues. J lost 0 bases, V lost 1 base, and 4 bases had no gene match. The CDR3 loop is CSARGLAGSSYEQYF. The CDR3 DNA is TGCAGTGCTAGAGGCCTAGCGGGGAGCTCCTACGAGCAGTACTTC.

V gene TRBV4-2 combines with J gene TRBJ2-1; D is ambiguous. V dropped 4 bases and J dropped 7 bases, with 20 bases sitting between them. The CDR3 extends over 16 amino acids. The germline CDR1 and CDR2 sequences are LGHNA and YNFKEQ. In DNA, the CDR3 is TGTGCCAGCAGCCCCCCCAGTGGTTTCGGCGGAAATGAGCAGTTCTTC. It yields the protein CASSPPSGFGGNEQFF.

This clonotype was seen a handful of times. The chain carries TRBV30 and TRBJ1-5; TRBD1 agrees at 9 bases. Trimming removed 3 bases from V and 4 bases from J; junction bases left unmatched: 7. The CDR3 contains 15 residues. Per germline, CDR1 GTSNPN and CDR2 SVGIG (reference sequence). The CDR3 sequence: CAWSPGTGSNQPQHF. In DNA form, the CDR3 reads TGTGCCTGGAGCCCGGGGACAGGGAGTAATCAGCCCCAGCATTTT.

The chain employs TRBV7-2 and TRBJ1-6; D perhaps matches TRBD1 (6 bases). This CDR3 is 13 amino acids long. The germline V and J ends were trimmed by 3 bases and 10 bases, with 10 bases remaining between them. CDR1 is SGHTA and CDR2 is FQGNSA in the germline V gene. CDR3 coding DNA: TGTGCCAGCAGCTTTCAGGGGCGGTCACCCCTCCACTTT. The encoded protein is CASSFQGRSPLHF.

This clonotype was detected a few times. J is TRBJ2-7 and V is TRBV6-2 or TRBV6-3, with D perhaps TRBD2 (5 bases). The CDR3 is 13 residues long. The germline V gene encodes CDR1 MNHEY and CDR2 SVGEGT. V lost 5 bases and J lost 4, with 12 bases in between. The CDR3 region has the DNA TGTGCCAGCAGTCAGGACTTCCCTTACGAGCAGTACGTC. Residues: CASSQDFPYEQYV.

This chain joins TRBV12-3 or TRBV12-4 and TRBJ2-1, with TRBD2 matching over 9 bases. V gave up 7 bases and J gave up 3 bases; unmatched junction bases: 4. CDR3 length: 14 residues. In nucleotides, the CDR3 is TGTGCCAGCACCTTGACTAGCGGCTACAATGAGCAGTTCTTC. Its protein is CASTLTSGYNEQFF.

The chain's CDR3 is CASTYGGANQPQHF. CDR3 coding DNA: TGTGCCAGCACCTACGGAGGCGCCAATCAGCCCCAGCATTTT. The chain has TRBV6-6 and TRBJ1-5, with unresolved D. V was cut by 7 bases and J by 3 bases, with 13 bases left in between. Germline-derived CDR1 and CDR2 are MNHNY and SVGAGI (reference sequence). This CDR3 has 14 amino acids.

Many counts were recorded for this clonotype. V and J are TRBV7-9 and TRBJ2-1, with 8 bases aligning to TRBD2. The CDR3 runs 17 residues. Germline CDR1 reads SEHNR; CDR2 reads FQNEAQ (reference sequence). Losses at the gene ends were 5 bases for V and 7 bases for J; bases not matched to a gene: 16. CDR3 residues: CASSPARGGGLWNEQFF. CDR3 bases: TGTGCCAGCAGCCCGGCCCGGGGGGGAGGGTTATGGAATGAGCAGTTCTTC.

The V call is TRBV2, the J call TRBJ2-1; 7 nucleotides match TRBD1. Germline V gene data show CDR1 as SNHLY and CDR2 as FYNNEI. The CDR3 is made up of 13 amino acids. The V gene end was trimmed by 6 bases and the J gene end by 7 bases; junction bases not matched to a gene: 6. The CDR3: CASSGEQGNEQFF. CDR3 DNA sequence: TGTGCCAGCAGCGGCGAACAGGGGAATGAGCAGTTCTTC. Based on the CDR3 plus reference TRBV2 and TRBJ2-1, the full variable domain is EPEVTQTPSHQVTQMGQEVILRCVPISNHLYFYWYRQILGQKVEFLVSFYNNEISEKSEIFDDQFSVERPDGSNFTLKIRSTKLEDSAMYFCASSGEQGNEQFFGPGTRLTVL.

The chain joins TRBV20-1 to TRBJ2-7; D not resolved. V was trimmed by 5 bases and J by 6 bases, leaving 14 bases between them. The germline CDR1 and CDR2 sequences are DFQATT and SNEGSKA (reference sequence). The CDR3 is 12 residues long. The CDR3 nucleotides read TGCAGTGCTTCTACAGTGGCCTCCGAGCAGTACGTC. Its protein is CSASTVASEQYV.

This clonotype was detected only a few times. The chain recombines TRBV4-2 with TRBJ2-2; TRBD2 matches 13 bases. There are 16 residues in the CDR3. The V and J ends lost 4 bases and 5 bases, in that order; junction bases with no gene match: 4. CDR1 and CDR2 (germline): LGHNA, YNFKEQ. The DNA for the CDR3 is TGTGCCAGCAGCCCGCCGACTAGCGGGGGGACCGGGGAGCTGTTTTTT. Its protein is CASSPPTSGGTGELFF.

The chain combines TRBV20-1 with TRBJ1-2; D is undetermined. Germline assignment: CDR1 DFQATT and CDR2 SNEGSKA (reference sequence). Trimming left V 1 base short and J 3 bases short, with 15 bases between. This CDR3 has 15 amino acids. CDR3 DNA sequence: TGCAGTGCTAGAGGTGCCATCGGAAGGGACTATGGCTACACCTTC. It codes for CSARGAIGRDYGYTF.

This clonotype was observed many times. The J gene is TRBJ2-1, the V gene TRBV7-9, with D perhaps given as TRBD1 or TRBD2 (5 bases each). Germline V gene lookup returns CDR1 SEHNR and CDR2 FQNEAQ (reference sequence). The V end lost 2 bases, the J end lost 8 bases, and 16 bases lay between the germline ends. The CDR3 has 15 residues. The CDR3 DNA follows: TGTGCCAGCAGCTTATCCGGGGCCCCCACCCATGAGCAGTTCTTC. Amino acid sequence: CASSLSGAPTHEQFF.

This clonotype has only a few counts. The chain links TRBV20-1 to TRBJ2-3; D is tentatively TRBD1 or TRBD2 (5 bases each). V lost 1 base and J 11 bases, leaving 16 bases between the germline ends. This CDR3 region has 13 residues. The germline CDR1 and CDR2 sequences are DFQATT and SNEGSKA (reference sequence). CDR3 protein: CSARGDRWAGQYF. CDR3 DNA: TGCAGTGCTAGAGGCGACAGATGGGCGGGGCAGTATTTT.